A single sample is the source of the 8 T cell receptor beta chains below, sequenced in a study of identifying expanded T cells in peripheral blood. Here immunoSEQ multiplex PCR was the method, and the copy in TCRdb shows in-frame clones only, minus some. Of some 90,000 clones listed, around 88% are singletons. Source material: blood. The receptors come from a person between 18 and 75 years old in good health.

This clone has a handful of counts. The chain uses TRBV4-3 and TRBJ1-6, with TRBD1 matching 7 bases. J lost 7 bases, V lost 0 bases, and 6 bases had no gene match. Germline loops: CDR1 LGHNA, CDR2 YSLEER. The CDR3 consists of 16 residues. This CDR3 reads CASSQEGQAGNSPLHF. The CDR3 bases are TGCGCCAGCAGCCAAGAAGGACAGGCCGGGAATTCACCCCTCCACTTT.

This chain uses TRBV27 with TRBJ2-5; D may be TRBD2 (5 bases). This CDR3 spans 19 amino acids. Looked up from germline, CDR1 is MNHEY and CDR2 is SMNVEV (reference sequence). Trimming stripped 6 bases from V and 0 bases from J, with 26 bases between. The CDR3 loop reads CASSSTRFPGAEYQETQYF. CDR3 sequence (DNA): TGTGCCAGCAGCTCAACAAGATTCCCAGGAGCGGAATACCAAGAGACCCAGTACTTC.

V is TRBV7-3 and J is TRBJ2-3; 7 bases line up with TRBD1. The junction had 8 bases not matched to a gene; V was cut back by 5 bases and J by 0 bases. CDR1 SGHTA and CDR2 FQGTGA come from the germline V gene. The CDR3 length is 16 residues. CDR3 region: CASSRGTDQSTDTQYF. CDR3 bases: TGTGCCAGCAGCCGAGGGACAGACCAAAGCACAGATACGCAGTATTTT.

A few counts support this clone. The chain combines TRBV19 with TRBJ1-3; D is unresolved. Between the trimmed V and J ends, which lost 3 bases and 2 bases, there was a span of 8 bases. CDR1 and CDR2 from the germline V gene are LNHDA and SQIVND (reference sequence). The CDR3 has 14 amino acids. The CDR3: CASSISGTGNTIYF. CDR3 DNA sequence: TGTGCCAGTAGTATCTCCGGGACTGGAAACACCATATATTTT.

The chain carries TRBV18 and TRBJ1-3; no reliable D call. Germline V CDR1 and CDR2: KGHSH, LQKENI. V dropped 0 bases and J dropped 4 bases, with 4 bases sitting between them. CDR3 length: 13 amino acids. The DNA for the CDR3 is TGTGCCAGCTCACCACCGACAGGAAACACCATATATTTT. Translated, it gives CASSPPTGNTIYF.

The V gene is TRBV5-6, the J gene TRBJ1-5; weak D call: TRBD1 (5 bases). CDR1 is SGHDT and CDR2 is YYEEEE in the germline V gene. The V gene lost 4 bases and the J gene lost 3 bases, with 14 bases spanning the gap. The CDR3 is 15 amino acids. CDR3 nucleotide sequence: TGTGCCAGCAGCCGGGGGAGTTCTTTCAATCAGCCCCAGCATTTT. It translates to CASSRGSSFNQPQHF.

This sequence joins TRBV4-1 and TRBJ2-5; D may be TRBD1 (5 bases). V lost 1 base, J lost 5 bases, and 11 bases lay in between. In germline, CDR1 is MGHRA, CDR2 YSYEKL. CDR3 length: 14 residues. The CDR3 here is CASSQAGRVETQYF. CDR3 bases: TGCGCCAGCAGCCAAGCGGGCAGGGTTGAGACCCAGTACTTC.

This chain connects TRBV9 to TRBJ2-1; D might be TRBD1 (5 bases). Germline CDR1 is SGDLS and CDR2 is YYNGEE. The CDR3 is made up of 15 amino acids. The V gene lost 3 bases and the J gene lost 4 bases, with 14 bases spanning the gap. The CDR3 loop is CASSADDRFYNEQFF. DNA for the CDR3: TGTGCCAGCAGCGCTGACGACAGATTTTACAATGAGCAGTTCTTC.